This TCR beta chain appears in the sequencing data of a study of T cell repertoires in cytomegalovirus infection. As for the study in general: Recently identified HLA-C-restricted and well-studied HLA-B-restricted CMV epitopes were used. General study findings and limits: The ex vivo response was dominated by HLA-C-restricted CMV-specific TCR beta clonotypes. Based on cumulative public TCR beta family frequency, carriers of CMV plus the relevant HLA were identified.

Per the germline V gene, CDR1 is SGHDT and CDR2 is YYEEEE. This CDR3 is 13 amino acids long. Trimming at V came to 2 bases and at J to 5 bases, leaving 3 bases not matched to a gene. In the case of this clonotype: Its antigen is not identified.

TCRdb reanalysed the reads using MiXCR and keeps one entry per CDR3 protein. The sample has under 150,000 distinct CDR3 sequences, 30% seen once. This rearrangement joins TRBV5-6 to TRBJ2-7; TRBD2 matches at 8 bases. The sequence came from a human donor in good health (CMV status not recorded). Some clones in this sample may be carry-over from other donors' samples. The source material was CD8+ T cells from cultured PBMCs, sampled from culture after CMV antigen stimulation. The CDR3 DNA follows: TGTGCCAGCAGCTTTCAGCGGGGGAACGAGCAGTACTTC. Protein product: CASSFQRGNEQYF.